The clone carrying this TCR beta chain has a count of ten or more. Stated time point: newly diagnosed GD, antithyroid drugs for less than 3 months. From PBMCs, RNA was extracted and then used to make the TCR library. Per American Thyroid Association guidelines, Graves' disease was diagnosed. The data stem from a study of regulatory T cells in long-lasting Graves disease. Library construction for TCR beta used iRepertoire HTBI primers and Arm-PCR of CDR3 regions. Original processing notes: Sample data revealed fewer than 70 TRBV and over 12 TRBJ segments. Each CDR3 protein is one row after TCRdb ran MiXCR on the multiplex PCR reads. None of the V and J calls come from the authors' own analysis; TCRdb made them. The sample contains 350,000 to 400,000 distinct CDR3 sequences, 15% to 18% of which appear only once. The V end lost 1 base, the J end lost 2 bases, and 6 bases lay between the germline ends. The CDR3 contains 12 residues. Looked up from germline, CDR1 is SQVTM and CDR2 is ANQGSEA.

Sequences were derived from peripheral blood mononuclear cells (PBMCs), sampled at new diagnosis, from a patient treated with antithyroid drugs. This clonotype originated in a female donor with Graves disease. This chain joins TRBV29-1 and TRBJ2-7; no firm D call. Here the CDR3 reads CSVEVDPYEQYF. The CDR3 nucleotides read TGCAGCGTTGAAGTAGATCCCTACGAGCAGTACTTC.